This TCR beta chain derives from a study of T cells expressing NK-cell markers. About the research overall: From sorted CD3+CD56+NKG2C+, CD3+CD56+NKG2C- and CD3+CD56-NKG2C+ T cells came the TCR beta repertoires.

CDR3 length: 15 amino acids. Germline V gene sequence: CDR1 SGHRS, CDR2 YFSETQ. TCRdb re-called the 5' RACE reads and gives one entry per CDR3 protein, without DNA. The sample has some 450,000 distinct CDR3 sequences. This TCR was sampled from a woman between 18 and 69 years old in good health. V usage is TRBV5-1 and J usage is TRBJ2-2; as DNA is missing, the TRBD1 call by TCRdb cannot be tested. Material: blood T cells: a sorted CD56 or NKG2C T cell subset, CD4+ or CD8+ T cells, or bulk PBMC T cells (not recorded which). The CDR3 here is CASKTGTVNTGELFF.